A single sample gave rise to the 9 T cell receptor beta chains below, sequenced in a study of human T cells and chemical hapten exposure. TCRdb independently ran MiXCR on the RACE reads; one entry per CDR3 protein. The top ten hold 9.6% of the sample, which has 50,000 to 70,000 distinct CDR3 sequences, roughly a tenth seen once. Time point reported: pre-sensitization, week 0. Stated treatment: therapeutic diphenylcyclopropenone sensitization with weekly scalp DPC. Specimen: whole blood, collected in connection with sensitization to the hapten diphenylcyclopropenone (DPC). These receptors all come from a man in his forties or fifties with alopecia areata. Some clones in this sample may be carry-over from other donors' samples.

The chain couples TRBV7-3 to TRBJ2-5; 7 positions match TRBD2. Germline CDR1 is SGHTA and CDR2 is FQGTGA. Trimming cost V 1 base and J 5 bases; bases outside gene matches: 4. The CDR3 length is 14 residues. The CDR3 loop is CASSLSGRGETQYF. The CDR3 DNA sequence: TGTGCCAGCAGCTTAAGCGGGAGAGGTGAGACCCAGTACTTC.

The table lists this clonotype with a few counts. The chain carries TRBV7-2 and TRBJ2-7; D is possibly TRBD1 (6 bases). Germline CDR1 is SGHTA and CDR2 is FQGNSA. Between the trimmed V and J ends, which lost 4 bases and 2 bases, there was a span of 15 bases. CDR3 length: 15 amino acids. The CDR3 sequence: CASSSSQGIPYEQYF. In DNA, the CDR3 is TGTGCCAGCAGCTCCTCGCAGGGGATCCCCTACGAGCAGTACTTC.

This clonotype was counted between two and nine times. The V gene is TRBV9, the J gene TRBJ2-3; tentative D call: TRBD2 (7 bases). Germline values: CDR1 SGDLS, CDR2 YYNGEE. Deletions cut 3 bases from V and 0 bases from J, with 14 bases between. The CDR3 extends over 16 amino acids. CDR3 residues: CASSALGGRSTDTQYF. In nucleotides, the CDR3 is TGTGCCAGCAGCGCGCTGGGGGGGCGGAGCACAGATACGCAGTATTTT.

This clonotype came up many times. V is TRBV10-2 and J is TRBJ2-1, with 9 bases aligning to TRBD2. The CDR3 length is 14 residues. V lost 7 bases and J lost 2; bases outside the gene matches: 3. Germline CDR1 WSHSY, CDR2 SAAADI. CDR3 bases: TGCGCCAGCATCTCTAGCGGGACCTACAATGAGCAGTTCTTC. This encodes CASISSGTYNEQFF.

This clonotype showed up many times. The V gene is TRBV11-2, the J gene TRBJ2-3, with 9 bases matching TRBD2. The germline V gene has CDR1 SGHAT and CDR2 FQNNGV. The V and J ends lost 1 base and 0 bases, in that order; junction bases with no gene match: 2. The CDR3 is 16 amino acids. The CDR3 DNA reads as TGTGCCAGCAGCTTAGTTGCGGGAGGGAGCACAGATACGCAGTATTTT. The encoded protein is CASSLVAGGSTDTQYF.

In this sample, this clonotype turned up a few times. The chain is built from TRBV27 and TRBJ2-1; 7 nucleotides align to TRBD2. Germline CDR1 is MNHEY and CDR2 is SMNVEV (reference sequence). The CDR3 covers 14 residues. V lost 3 bases and J lost 4; bases outside the gene matches: 3. CDR3 in DNA: TGTGCCAGCAGTTTCCTTAGCGGGTACAATGAGCAGTTCTTC. Amino acids: CASSFLSGYNEQFF.

The chain carries TRBV6-6 and TRBJ2-7, with a weak D call TRBD1 (6 bases). V lost 1 base and J lost 0, with 13 bases in between. The CDR3 covers 16 residues. The germline gives CDR1 MNHNY, CDR2 SVGAGI (reference sequence). The DNA of the CDR3 is TGTGCCAGCAGTTACTGGGGGCAGAGGAGCTCCTACGAGCAGTACTTC. Translation gives CASSYWGQRSSYEQYF.

This clonotype was detected ten times or more. The J gene is TRBJ1-2, the V gene TRBV13; D uncertain. Germline V gene lookup returns CDR1 PRHDT and CDR2 FYEKMQ (reference sequence). The CDR3 contains 12 residues. Deletions cut 2 bases from V and 2 bases from J, with 3 bases between. The CDR3 sequence: CASSLKNYGYTF. In nucleotides, the CDR3 is TGTGCCAGCAGCTTAAAGAACTATGGCTACACCTTC.

The rearrangement joins TRBV6-2 or TRBV6-3 to TRBJ1-6; possibly TRBD1 for D (5 bases). V was trimmed by 6 bases and J by 9 bases, leaving 18 bases between them. CDR3 length: 15 residues. Germline CDR1 MNHEY, CDR2 SVGEGT. CDR3: CASRVSGQAGSPLHF. The CDR3 DNA sequence: TGTGCCAGCAGGGTTTCCGGACAAGCGGGTTCACCCCTCCACTTT.